The rows below give T cell receptor beta chains drawn from one sample of a study of T cells in localized non-small cell lung cancer. The table came from immunoSEQ multiplex PCR; TCRdb's copy has only in-frame clones and leaves some out. The table has approximately 30,000 clones, about 78% seen once; the top ten hold roughly 35%. The material sequenced was peripheral blood, taken before any cancer treatment. The origin of the receptors is a male donor older than 55 with stage II squamous cell lung carcinoma. Each CDR3 is given with its conserved first and last residue. D genes are given only for firm matches. Clone sizes are given selectively: once, few, many, or a class where the clone is expanded.

j_call: TRBJ2-3
clone_size: -
d_call: -
v_call: TRBV5-4
cdr3_nt: TGTGCCAGCAGCTTTAGAGATACGCAGTATTTT
cdr3_aa: CASSFRDTQYF

j_call: TRBJ2-7
clone_size: once
d_call: -
v_call: TRBV5-1
cdr3_nt: TGCGCCAGCAGCTTGGTCGGACAGGGGTGGACGGGAGGGGAAGGCGAGCAGTACTTC
cdr3_aa: CASSLVGQGWTGGEGEQYF

j_call: TRBJ2-7
clone_size: -
d_call: -
v_call: TRBV6-1
cdr3_nt: TGTGCCAGCAGTTCCCGATACGAGCAGTACTTC
cdr3_aa: CASSSRYEQYF

j_call: TRBJ2-7
clone_size: -
d_call: -
v_call: TRBV7-8
cdr3_nt: TGTGCCAGCAGCTTACTCGCAGACAGCTCCTACGAGCAGTACTTC
cdr3_aa: CASSLLADSSYEQYF

j_call: TRBJ2-3
clone_size: -
d_call: -
v_call: TRBV11-2
cdr3_nt: TGTGCCAGCAGCTTACCGTACAACACAGATACGCAGTATTTT
cdr3_aa: CASSLPYNTDTQYF

j_call: TRBJ2-3
clone_size: -
d_call: TRBD1
v_call: TRBV12-5
cdr3_nt: TGTGCTAGTGGTTCGAAGACAGGGCCCAATCCCACAGATACGCAGTATTTT
cdr3_aa: CASGSKTGPNPTDTQYF

j_call: TRBJ1-2
clone_size: -
d_call: TRBD1
v_call: TRBV6-5
cdr3_nt: TGTGCCAGCAGACCCGCACAGGGGGCAAACTATGGCTACACCTTC
cdr3_aa: CASRPAQGANYGYTF

j_call: TRBJ2-2
clone_size: -
d_call: -
v_call: TRBV19
cdr3_nt: TGTGCCAGTAGTATCGGGGACCGATCAACCGGGGAGCTGTTTTTT
cdr3_aa: CASSIGDRSTGELFF

j_call: TRBJ2-6
clone_size: -
d_call: -
v_call: TRBV13
cdr3_nt: TGTGCCAGCAGCCTAGGGGGGGCTGGGGCCAACGTCCTGACTTTC
cdr3_aa: CASSLGGAGANVLTF

j_call: TRBJ1-5
clone_size: once
d_call: -
v_call: TRBV13
cdr3_nt: TGTGCCAGCAGCTTCCGGACGGTCAATCAGCCCCAGCATTTT
cdr3_aa: CASSFRTVNQPQHF

j_call: TRBJ2-3
clone_size: -
d_call: -
v_call: TRBV7-9
cdr3_nt: TGTGCCAGCACCTTAGGGTGGGGGTCGGCAGATACGCAGTATTTT
cdr3_aa: CASTLGWGSADTQYF

j_call: TRBJ1-1
clone_size: -
d_call: -
v_call: TRBV10-3
cdr3_nt: TGTGCCATCAACCAGGGAAGAGAAACTGAAGCTTTCTTT
cdr3_aa: CAINQGRETEAFF

j_call: TRBJ1-3
clone_size: -
d_call: -
v_call: TRBV6-1
cdr3_nt: TGTGCCAGCAGTGAAGGGACTGGAAACACCATATATTTT
cdr3_aa: CASSEGTGNTIYF

j_call: TRBJ2-7
clone_size: -
d_call: TRBD1
v_call: TRBV12-5
cdr3_nt: TGTGCTAGTGGTTTGAGTGGGGGCAGGGGGCCAGCATACTTC
cdr3_aa: CASGLSGGRGPAYF

j_call: TRBJ1-1
clone_size: once
d_call: -
v_call: TRBV11-2
cdr3_nt: TGTGCCAGCAGCGGAACGCGGGGTACGACTGAAGCTTTCTTT
cdr3_aa: CASSGTRGTTEAFF

j_call: TRBJ2-5
clone_size: -
d_call: TRBD2
v_call: TRBV7-7
cdr3_nt: TGTGCTAGCAGCGGGGGGGGCACCCTGGTTGAGGGGACCCAGTACTTC
cdr3_aa: CASSGGGTLVEGTQYF

j_call: TRBJ1-1
clone_size: -
d_call: TRBD1
v_call: TRBV5-6
cdr3_nt: TGTGCCAGCAGCGGGACAGGGGACAACACTGAAGCTTTCTTT
cdr3_aa: CASSGTGDNTEAFF

j_call: TRBJ2-5
clone_size: -
d_call: -
v_call: TRBV11-2
cdr3_nt: TGTGCCAGCAGCTTAGAGTGGGCAGGCCGGGAGACCCAGTACTTC
cdr3_aa: CASSLEWAGRETQYF

j_call: TRBJ1-1
clone_size: -
d_call: -
v_call: TRBV28
cdr3_nt: TGTGCCAGCAGTCGAAGGAGGACTGAAGCTTTCTTT
cdr3_aa: CASSRRRTEAFF

j_call: TRBJ1-5
clone_size: -
d_call: -
v_call: TRBV10-3
cdr3_nt: TGTGCCATCAGTGAAGGTGGGAGTAGACAGCCCCAGCATTTT
cdr3_aa: CAISEGGSRQPQHF